Presented here are 8 T cell receptor beta chains from one specimen sequenced in a study of cytomegalovirus exposure and HLA in healthy donors. PCR amplification relied on 60 Vbeta primers (plus 13 Jbeta primers). Sequencing was performed with immunoSEQ multiplex PCR; in TCRdb, only in-frame clones are kept and a portion is missing. The sample shows more than 95,000 clones, roughly 74% of them seen only once. The sample was PBMCs. Receptor source: a female donor in good health and CMV-seropositive.

The chain joins TRBV6-4 to TRBJ2-1; possibly TRBD1 for D (6 bases). There are 16 residues in the CDR3. Germline loops: CDR1 MRHNA, CDR2 SNTAGT. V was pared by 2 bases and J by 5 bases, with 16 bases between. The DNA of the CDR3 is TGTGCCAGCAGTGACCAGGTGGATGGGGGCCACAATGAGCAGTTCTTC. Protein product: CASSDQVDGGHNEQFF.

The gene calls are TRBV7-9 and TRBJ2-3, with TRBD2 matching over 8 bases. V lost 2 bases, J lost 0 bases, and 4 bases stayed unmatched. The CDR3 is 16 amino acids. Germline values: CDR1 SEHNR, CDR2 FQNEAQ (reference sequence). CDR3 in DNA: TGTGCCAGCAGCTTAAAAGCGGGAGTAAGCACAGATACGCAGTATTTT. Translated: CASSLKAGVSTDTQYF.

The chain is built from TRBV5-6 and TRBJ2-5; the D gene is possibly TRBD2 (5 bases). Germline CDR1 SGHDT, CDR2 YYEEEE. This CDR3 comprises 14 residues. Trimming shortened V by 0 bases and J by 8 bases, and 14 bases separated the two germline ends. The CDR3 loop is CASSLVLADLTQYF. The CDR3 bases are TGTGCCAGCAGCTTGGTGCTAGCTGATTTAACCCAGTACTTC.

The genes are TRBV28 and TRBJ1-2; D remains ambiguous. CDR3 length: 15 residues. Trimming left V 6 bases short and J 5 bases short, with 19 bases between. Germline V gene data show CDR1 as MDHEN and CDR2 as SYDVKM. CDR3 in DNA: TGTGCCAGCAGCACCGCCGGGCGGGGATTTTATGGCTACACCTTC. Amino acids: CASSTAGRGFYGYTF.

This clone was counted only a few times. The DNA for the CDR3 is TGTGCCAGTCTCCCTTCCGGATACTGGAGGTCCGAGCAGTACTTC. Its protein is CASLPSGYWRSEQYF. The rearrangement uses TRBV27 and TRBJ2-7; D is possibly TRBD2 (5 bases). The germline V gene encodes CDR1 MNHEY and CDR2 SMNVEV (reference sequence). The germline V and J ends were trimmed by 9 bases and 6 bases, with 24 bases remaining between them. CDR3 length: 15 amino acids.

This clone was recorded once. CDR3 protein: CASSQDPGSTEAFF. In DNA, the CDR3 is TGTGCCAGCAGCCAAGACCCGGGGAGCACTGAAGCTTTCTTT. The rearrangement uses TRBV7-3 and TRBJ1-1; the D is unclear. Germline V gene sequence: CDR1 SGHTA, CDR2 FQGTGA. V lost 5 bases, J lost 4 bases, and 14 bases lay in between. The CDR3 has 14 amino acids.

This chain connects TRBV6-5 to TRBJ2-7; 7 nucleotides match TRBD1. The germline gives CDR1 MNHEY, CDR2 SVGAGI. V lost 5 bases, J lost 1 base, and 8 bases stayed unmatched. CDR3 length: 15 amino acids. The CDR3 protein is CASSLDRAVSYEQYF. In DNA form, the CDR3 reads TGTGCCAGCAGTCTTGACAGGGCCGTTTCCTACGAGCAGTACTTC.

This chain uses TRBV21-1 with TRBJ1-1; the D segment call TRBD1 is taken from the table without a DNA check. TRBV21-1 corresponds to a pseudogene. This CDR3 has 18 residues. The CDR3 DNA follows: TGTGCCAGCAGCAATCCCCGGGGACAGGGATGCCCGAACACTGAAGCTTTCTTT. Translation: CASSNPRGQGCPNTEAFF.